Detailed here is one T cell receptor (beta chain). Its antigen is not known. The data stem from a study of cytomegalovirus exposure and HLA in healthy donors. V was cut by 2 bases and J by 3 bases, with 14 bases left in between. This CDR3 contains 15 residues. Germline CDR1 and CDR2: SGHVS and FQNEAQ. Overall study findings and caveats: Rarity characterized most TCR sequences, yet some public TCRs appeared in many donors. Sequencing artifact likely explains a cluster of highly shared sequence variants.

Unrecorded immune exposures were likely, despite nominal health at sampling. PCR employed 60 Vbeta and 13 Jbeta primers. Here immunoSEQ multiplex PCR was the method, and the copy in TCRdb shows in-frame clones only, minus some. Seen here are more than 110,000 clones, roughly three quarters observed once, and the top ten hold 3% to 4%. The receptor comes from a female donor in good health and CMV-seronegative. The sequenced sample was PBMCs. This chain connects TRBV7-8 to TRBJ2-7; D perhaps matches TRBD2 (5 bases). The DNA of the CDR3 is TGTGCCAGCAGCTTAAGACGGGGTTGGGACTACGAGCAGTACTTC. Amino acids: CASSLRRGWDYEQYF.